Listed here are 23 T cell receptor beta chains from one sample, sequenced in a study of T-cell reconstitution after alpha-beta-depleted transplantation in children. Preparation of the TCRbeta library was carried out with unique molecular identifiers. TCRdb re-called the PCR reads through MiXCR, storing one row per CDR3 protein. The sample holds 530,000 or so distinct CDR3 sequences, approximately 30% seen once. The starting material was PBMCs, obtained before TCRalphabeta/CD19-depleted stem cell transplant. These receptors were taken from a boy in the first two years of life with Wiskott-Aldrich syndrome, due to receive a stem cell transplant.

This clonotype was seen a few times. The V gene is TRBV3-1, the J gene TRBJ1-3, with a weak D call TRBD1 (5 bases). This CDR3 comprises 15 residues. V gave up 1 base and J gave up 2 bases, with 9 bases separating them. Germline CDR1 and CDR2: LGHDT and YNNKEL (reference sequence). For the CDR3, the DNA is TGTGCCAGCAGCCAAGTCGGGGGTACTGGAAACACCATATATTTT. Translating gives CASSQVGGTGNTIYF. The complete variable domain, with remaining parts taken from reference TRBV3-1 and TRBJ1-3, reads DTAVSQTPKYLVTQMGNDKSIKCEQNLGHDTMYWYKQDSKKFLKIMFSYNNKELIINETVPNRFSPKSPDKAHLNLHINSLELGDSAVYFCASSQVGGTGNTIYFGEGSWLTVV.

J is TRBJ2-3 and V is TRBV3-1; 9 bases are shared with TRBD2. CDR1 and CDR2 from the germline V gene are LGHDT and YNNKEL (reference sequence). CDR3 length: 17 residues. V shed 4 bases, J shed 6 bases, and the junction held 14 bases outside the gene matches. For the CDR3, the DNA is TGTGCCAGCAGCCGAAGAACAACGGCGGGAGGGTTGGATACGCAGTATTTT. Protein product: CASSRRTTAGGLDTQYF.

This clonotype was counted once. CDR3 in amino acids: CASWGLAGVSETQYF. CDR3 DNA: TGTGCCAGCTGGGGACTAGCGGGAGTATCGGAGACCCAGTACTTC. V usage is TRBV2 and J usage is TRBJ2-5; 14 bases agree with TRBD2. The CDR3 runs 15 residues. Losses at the gene ends were 8 bases for V and 5 bases for J; bases not matched to a gene: 7. Germline CDR1 SNHLY, CDR2 FYNNEI.

The sample holds a few counts of this clonotype. DNA of the CDR3: TGTGCCAGCAGTTACCCTGGACAGGGCTCCTACAATGAGCAGTTCTTC. It specifies CASSYPGQGSYNEQFF. The chain carries TRBV6-5 and TRBJ2-1, with 8 bases that match TRBD1. J was trimmed by 0 bases and V by 2 bases; bases with no gene match: 3. CDR3 length: 16 residues. CDR1 is MNHEY and CDR2 is SVGAGI in the germline V gene.

This clonotype was counted only a few times. V gene TRBV5-1 combines with J gene TRBJ2-7, with TRBD2 as a possible D gene (5 bases). Germline lookup yields CDR1 SGHRS and CDR2 YFSETQ. This CDR3 comprises 15 residues. V shed 0 bases and J shed 3 bases, with 13 bases lying between them. The CDR3 loop reads CASSLVSSGSYEQYF. CDR3 DNA: TGCGCCAGCAGCTTGGTGTCATCTGGGAGCTACGAGCAGTACTTC.

As for this clonotype: A read error may account for a junction end that differs from germline. The gene calls are TRBV5-1 and TRBJ2-5, with D unclear. Germline-derived CDR1 and CDR2 are SGHRS and YFSETQ. The CDR3 contains 13 residues. CDR3 coding DNA: TGCGCCAGCAGCTTGGTAGCCCCAGAGCCCCAGTACTTC. As protein: CASSLVAPEPQYF.

This clonotype has only a few counts. The chain combines TRBV5-1 with TRBJ2-3; unclear D gene. Trimming left V 4 bases short and J 2 bases short, with 17 bases between. CDR1 and CDR2 from the germline V gene are SGHRS and YFSETQ. This CDR3 has 16 residues. As DNA, the CDR3 is TGCGCCAGCAGCCCTGCCCAGACAAGTTTCACAGATACGCAGTATTTT. Its protein product is CASSPAQTSFTDTQYF.

This clonotype was seen a few times. The genes are TRBV5-1 and TRBJ2-1; 11 nucleotides align to TRBD2. CDR1 is SGHRS and CDR2 is YFSETQ in the germline V gene. The V gene end was trimmed by 4 bases and the J gene end by 3 bases; junction bases not matched to a gene: 9. The CDR3 sequence is 17 residues long. The CDR3 coding sequence is TGCGCCAGCAGCCCTCGTATAGCGGGAGGGCTCTACAATGAGCAGTTCTTC. It yields the protein CASSPRIAGGLYNEQFF. Filled out from reference TRBV5-1 and TRBJ2-1, the complete variable domain reads KAGVTQTPRYLIKTRGQQVTLSCSPISGHRSVSWYQQTPGQGLQFLFEYFSETQRNKGNFPGRFSGRQFSNSRSEMNVSTLELGDSALYLCASSPRIAGGLYNEQFFGPGTRLTVL.

The chain joins TRBV7-2 to TRBJ2-3; no clear D gene. The germline V gene encodes CDR1 SGHTA and CDR2 FQGNSA. CDR3 length: 14 amino acids. Trimming stripped 2 bases from V and 2 bases from J, with 8 bases between. Here the CDR3 DNA reads TGTGCCAGCAGCTTAAGGCCGGCCACAGATACGCAGTATTTT. It specifies CASSLRPATDTQYF.

The chain joins TRBV10-3 to TRBJ2-2, with no clear D. The CDR3 is made up of 12 amino acids. Per the germline V gene, CDR1 is ENHRY and CDR2 is SYGVKD. The V end lost 10 bases, the J end lost 1 base, and 7 bases lay between the germline ends. DNA of the CDR3: TGTGCCAATGCCCTGAACACCGGGGAGCTGTTTTTT. Translating gives CANALNTGELFF.

The chain joins TRBV24-1 to TRBJ2-5; 7 positions match TRBD1. Germline CDR1 and CDR2: KGHDR and SFDVKD. The CDR3 totals 14 residues. The V gene end was trimmed by 6 bases and the J gene end by 5 bases; junction bases not matched to a gene: 8. The CDR3 loop reads CATSPTGSRETQYF. CDR3 nucleotides: TGTGCCACCAGTCCGACAGGGAGTAGGGAGACCCAGTACTTC.

The sample holds a few counts of this clonotype. J is TRBJ2-7 and V is TRBV20-1; D unresolved. The germline gives CDR1 DFQATT, CDR2 SNEGSKA (reference sequence). This CDR3 has 11 amino acids. V lost 1 base and J lost 5, with 6 bases in between. Here the CDR3 DNA reads TGCAGTGCTAGAGTGAACGACGAGCAGTACTTC. It specifies CSARVNDEQYF.

This chain connects TRBV29-1 to TRBJ2-7; TRBD2 might be the D (5 bases). Between the trimmed V and J ends, which lost 2 bases and 2 bases, there was a span of 13 bases. Germline V gene lookup returns CDR1 SQVTM and CDR2 ANQGSEA. CDR3 length equals 14 residues. This CDR3 reads CSVESRGSAYEQYF. CDR3 sequence (DNA): TGCAGCGTTGAAAGCAGAGGGTCAGCCTACGAGCAGTACTTC.

In its sample, this clonotype was seen a few times. The V gene is TRBV5-1, the J gene TRBJ2-1; TRBD1 aligns across 9 bases. This CDR3 region has 14 residues. CDR1 SGHRS and CDR2 YFSETQ come from the germline V gene. The V and J ends lost 4 bases and 9 bases, in that order; junction bases with no gene match: 8. CDR3: CASSLGTGSFEQFF. The DNA of the CDR3 is TGCGCCAGCAGCCTCGGGACAGGGAGTTTTGAGCAGTTCTTC.

CDR3 residues: CSASLGGSIYEQYF. DNA of the CDR3: TGCAGTGCCTCCTTAGGCGGGAGCATCTACGAGCAGTACTTC. The chain employs TRBV20-1 and TRBJ2-7, with TRBD2 matching 7 bases. The CDR3 contains 14 residues. Germline V gene sequence: CDR1 DFQATT, CDR2 SNEGSKA (reference sequence). The ends lost 6 bases at V and 3 bases at J; junction bases unmatched: 11.

This clonotype was seen only a few times. The J gene is TRBJ1-5, the V gene TRBV5-5; D gene unclear. The germline V gene has CDR1 SGHKS and CDR2 YYEKEE (reference sequence). The CDR3 contains 14 residues. Trimming left V 1 base short and J 5 bases short, with 10 bases between. CDR3 in amino acids: CASSLMGIDQPQHF. In DNA, the CDR3 is TGTGCCAGCAGCTTGATGGGAATCGATCAGCCCCAGCATTTT.

This clonotype was detected once. The chain joins TRBV24-1 to TRBJ2-5; 8 bases match TRBD1. CDR1 and CDR2 (germline): KGHDR, SFDVKD. The junction had 6 bases not matched to a gene; V was cut back by 4 bases and J by 3 bases. This CDR3 contains 15 residues. This CDR3 is CATSDMTGAEETQYF. CDR3 bases: TGTGCCACCAGTGACATGACAGGGGCCGAAGAGACCCAGTACTTC.

This clonotype was recorded a few times. CDR3 sequence (DNA): TGTGCCAGCAACAGGGGGATGGGAGAGACCCAGTACTTC. Protein: CASNRGMGETQYF. The V gene is TRBV7-2, the J gene TRBJ2-5, with 8 bases lining up with TRBD1. CDR1 and CDR2 from the germline V gene are SGHTA and FQGNSA. J lost 4 bases, V lost 7 bases, and 5 bases had no gene match. The CDR3 is 13 residues long.

The chain carries TRBV5-1 and TRBJ2-6; a possible D gene is TRBD2 (6 bases). The length of the CDR3 is 16 residues. Trimming left V 4 bases short and J 0 bases short, with 11 bases between. Germline CDR1 and CDR2: SGHRS and YFSETQ. DNA for the CDR3: TGCGCCAGCAGCGGGGGGTTCCACTCTGGGGCCAACGTCCTGACTTTC. Amino acid sequence: CASSGGFHSGANVLTF.

The chain employs TRBV5-1 and TRBJ2-1, with 10 bases fitting TRBD2. The ends lost 1 base at V and 3 bases at J; junction bases unmatched: 10. The CDR3 has 18 amino acids. Germline V CDR1 and CDR2: SGHRS, YFSETQ. CDR3 in DNA: TGCGCCAGCAGCTTGCGTCTAGCGGGAGTCTTAAACTACAATGAGCAGTTCTTC. Protein product: CASSLRLAGVLNYNEQFF.

Of note for this clonotype: Sequence at one end of the junction differs from germline and may be a read error. This rearrangement joins TRBV18 to TRBJ1-1; a possible D gene is TRBD1 (6 bases). Germline V CDR1 and CDR2: KGHSH, LQKENI. The CDR3 extends over 14 amino acids. CDR3 nucleotides: TGTGCCAGCTCACCACCGTACAGGGACACTGAAGCTCTCTTT. Amino acids: CASSPPYRDTEALF.

The V gene is TRBV29-1, the J gene TRBJ1-1; no definite D call. V was clipped by 3 bases and J by 4 bases, with 15 bases between them. The CDR3 contains 14 residues. Germline V gene sequence: CDR1 SQVTM, CDR2 ANQGSEA. The CDR3 DNA reads TGCAGCGTTGATTTTCGCACTGGTAGCACTGAAGCTTTCTTT. Translation: CSVDFRTGSTEAFF.

In its sample, this clonotype was seen a few times. The V call is TRBV11-2, the J call TRBJ2-5, with D maybe TRBD2 (6 bases). Trimming took off 2 bases at V and 4 bases at J, with 17 bases between the two ends. The germline V gene encodes CDR1 SGHAT and CDR2 FQNNGV. This CDR3 region has 16 residues. The CDR3 loop is CASSLYGSGLGETQYF. DNA for the CDR3: TGTGCCAGCAGCTTATACGGGAGCGGTTTGGGAGAGACCCAGTACTTC.